This T cell receptor (beta chain) was sequenced during a study of response to subunit inactivated influenza vaccine. This clonotype appeared a few times. Its antigen is currently unknown. Regarding the study as a whole: The authors put forward the suggestion that each seasonal influenza vaccination may bring in only a limited number of new T cells.

Germline lookup yields CDR1 GTSNPN and CDR2 SVGIG (reference sequence). After removal of 8 bases from V and 7 bases from J, the junction contained 6 bases not matched to a gene. The CDR3 spans 12 residues. MiXCR was run by TCRdb on the RT-PCR reads, yielding one entry per CDR3 protein. The profile shows more than 700,000 distinct CDR3 sequences, approximately 22% of them singletons. This material consisted of PBMCs from blood, taken about 5 days after vaccination. This sequence joins TRBV30 and TRBJ2-1; 9 bases line up with TRBD2. The sequence derives from a man aged 50 to 60 who received an inactivated influenza vaccine. As DNA, the CDR3 is TGTGCCCGTAGCGGGAGCCGGAATGAGCAGTTCTTC. This gives the protein CARSGSRNEQFF.